Below, 2 T cell receptor beta chains from the same sample are listed, as sequenced in a study of cytomegalovirus exposure and HLA in healthy donors. The PCR had 60 Vbeta and 13 Jbeta primers. Method: immunoSEQ multiplex PCR; TCRdb's copy keeps in-frame clones and lacks some. This sample has 150,000 to 200,000 clones, with over 70% found just once. Source material: PBMCs. These receptor sequences come from a young man in good health and CMV-seronegative.

This clone was detected a few times. V is TRBV6-5 and J is TRBJ2-7, with TRBD1 matching 8 bases. Germline V gives CDR1 MNHEY, CDR2 SVGAGI. With V trimmed by 2 bases and J by 4 bases, 7 bases remained unmatched. The CDR3 is 15 amino acids. The CDR3 loop reads CASSYTGGTIYEQYF. As DNA, the CDR3 is TGTGCCAGCAGTTACACAGGGGGAACTATATACGAGCAGTACTTC.

The chain uses TRBV6-6 and TRBJ2-3, with 8 bases that match TRBD2. The CDR3 runs 16 residues. After removal of 2 bases from V and 11 bases from J, the junction contained 15 bases not matched to a gene. Germline V gene data show CDR1 as MNHNY and CDR2 as SVGAGI (reference sequence). The CDR3 nucleotides read TGTGCCAGCAGTTACCGGGAGGGGGGGAGGGTCGCTGAGCAGTATTTT. Amino acids: CASSYREGGRVAEQYF.